This T cell receptor (beta chain) was captured by sequencing in a study of cytomegalovirus exposure and HLA in healthy donors. A multiplex PCR was run with 60 Vbeta primers and 13 Jbeta primers. Using immunoSEQ multiplex PCR, the repertoire was profiled, and TCRdb retains in-frame clones only, with some absent. The repertoire holds some 160,000 clones, with around 81% as singletons. With V trimmed by 0 bases and J by 0 bases, 1 base remained unmatched. The CDR3 is 14 amino acids. Per the germline V gene, CDR1 is GTSNPN and CDR2 is SVGIG (reference sequence). The study, taken as a whole, reports: A missense DCLRE1C variant was associated with V- and J-gene trimming of TCR beta chains in a later analysis, and an independent cohort replicated the association.

Concerning this clone: Antigen: not known.

J is TRBJ1-2 and V is TRBV30; 7 bases are a match to TRBD1. The TCR sequence derives from a man between 35 and 55 years old in good health and CMV-seronegative. What was sequenced was PBMCs. Here the CDR3 reads CAWSVTGANYGYTF. In DNA, the CDR3 is TGTGCCTGGAGTGTAACAGGGGCTAACTATGGCTACACCTTC.